The 4 T cell receptor beta chains below come from one sample, sequenced in a study of prognosis after radiotherapy for stage I lung cancer. Using two-round multiplex PCR, the authors amplified TCR beta CDR3 from genomic DNA. Each TRBV and TRBJ gene had its own primer in the first PCR round. Via MiXCR, TCRdb re-called the multiplex PCR reads, giving one row per CDR3 protein. The sample gives roughly 30,000 distinct CDR3 sequences, 30% to 35% of which show up once; roughly 27% is in the top ten. The sample here was PBMCs, taken before or after stereotactic body radiation therapy (not recorded which). The receptors originated from a donor aged 50 or older with non-small cell lung cancer.

The table lists this clonotype with many counts. This chain connects TRBV28 to TRBJ1-5; tentative D call: TRBD1 (6 bases). V lost 9 bases to trimming and J lost 4 bases, with 22 bases between them. The CDR3 contains 16 residues. Germline V gives CDR1 MDHEN, CDR2 SYDVKM. The chain's CDR3 is CASRSVVRGLNQPQHF. As DNA, the CDR3 is TGTGCCAGTCGGAGTGTAGTCAGGGGTCTGAATCAGCCCCAGCATTTT.

At least ten counts were recorded for this clonotype. The chain links TRBV14 to TRBJ1-2, with D possibly matching TRBD1 (6 bases). CDR3 size: 14 residues. Germline V gene lookup returns CDR1 SGHDN and CDR2 FVKESK. Deletions cut 4 bases from V and 0 bases from J, with 9 bases between. The DNA for the CDR3 is TGTGCCAGCAGCCTGGACAGAACTAACTATGGCTACACCTTC. Its protein is CASSLDRTNYGYTF.

The V and J genes are TRBV5-1 and TRBJ2-1, with 7 nucleotides matching TRBD2. CDR3 length: 16 residues. The trim removed 4 bases at V and 7 bases at J, leaving 14 bases unmatched. In germline, CDR1 is SGHRS, CDR2 YFSETQ. The DNA of the CDR3 is TGCGCCAGCAGCCAAGTTCCAGGACTAGTAGTTAATGAGCAGTTCTTC. It is translated as CASSQVPGLVVNEQFF.

A word on this clonotype: With a far larger clone one base away, a read error is the likely cause. The V call is TRBV6-1, the J call TRBJ1-1; D call uncertain. CDR3 length: 13 residues. Germline-derived CDR1 and CDR2 are MNHNS and SASEGT. Trimming left V 2 bases short and J 1 base short, with 5 bases between. CDR3 protein: CASSETRNTEAFF. CDR3 coding DNA: TGTGCCAGCAGTGAAACGAGGAACACTGAAGCTTTCTTT.